The subject of this entry is one T cell receptor beta chain. The target of this receptor is not known. Per-base qualities were not stored, and no clone one base away is much larger. The CDR3 covers 14 residues, taking in both the cysteine and the phenylalanine. The kept DNA is CDR3 alone, 42 bases in frame from the first base. The junction shows trimming of 5 bases on V and 5 bases on J, and the gene matches do not reach 2 bases of it. Looking up the germline V gene yields CDR1 MNHNS and CDR2 SASEGT. This record comes from a study of T cell repertoires in cytomegalovirus infection (dated by TCRdb to between 2018 and 2021). For the wider study: The HLA type of each donor mattered for the analysis, because public TCR beta signatures pointed to carriage of CMV infection along with the matching HLA type.

Study-level results and caveats: In the ex vivo response, HLA-C-restricted CMV-specific TCR beta clonotypes were dominant, and in two of eight donors the single most frequent clonotype came from this HLA-C-restricted group. Carriers of CMV infection plus the relevant HLA type were discriminated by the cumulative frequency of public TCR beta family members in the study cohort and in an independent approximately 350-donor cohort.

This sample was sequenced with an Illumina HiSeq 1500. The public reads were quality trimmed at Q25 with fastp and then assembled into clones with MiXCR by TCRdb, keeping productive beta chains. Rows are combined by CDR3 protein, so each entry shows the most common genes and DNA. In all, the sample holds about 180,000 distinct CDR3 sequences, and about 18% of those were seen once. Around 25% of the sample lies in the top ten. The receptor's source is a human donor in good health (CMV status not recorded). Some clones in this sample may be carry-over from other donors' samples. The chain couples TRBV6-1 to TRBJ2-1; 11 nucleotides in the junction match TRBD2. Sequenced sample: CD8+ T cells from PBMCs. The bases are TGTGCCAGCAGTTATAGCGGGGGGGACAATGAGCAGTTCTTC. It codes for CASSYSGGDNEQFF.